A selection of T cell receptor beta chains follows, all from one sample in a study of human T cells and chemical hapten exposure. TCRdb called the RACE reads again in MiXCR, with one record for every CDR3 protein. The table includes approximately 370,000 distinct CDR3 sequences, 5.5% detected once. Source: whole blood, taken in connection with sensitization to the hapten diphenylcyclopropenone (DPC). Receptor source: a woman aged 18-35 years with alopecia areata. Some clones in this sample may be carry-over from other donors' samples. CDR3s include the opening cysteine and the closing phenylalanine or tryptophan. D genes are given only for firm matches. Some rows have no size entry. The others give once, few or many, or a class for an expanded clone.

few,TRBJ1-3,.,TRBV14,CASSQDLLAFSGNTIYF,TGTGCCAGCAGCCAAGATCTTCTGGCCTTCTCTGGAAACACCATATATTTT
.,TRBJ2-3,.,TRBV4-2,CASSPRVGGASDTQYF,TGTGCCAGCAGCCCCAGGGTGGGGGGAGCATCCGATACGCAGTATTTT
many,TRBJ2-5,TRBD1,TRBV7-2,CASSRKTGEETQYF,TGTGCCAGCAGCCGGAAGACAGGGGAAGAGACCCAGTACTTC
many,TRBJ1-5,.,TRBV12-3/TRBV12-4,CASSLRGYDQPQHF,TGTGCCAGCAGTTTAAGGGGTTACGACCAGCCCCAGCATTTT
.,TRBJ2-3,.,TRBV6-2/TRBV6-3,CASSYSKFAAVSTDTQYF,TGTGCCAGCAGTTACTCGAAGTTCGCAGCAGTTAGCACAGATACGCAGTATTTT
many,TRBJ2-3,.,TRBV6-4,CASSEIGGEVDTQYF,TGTGCCAGCAGTGAGATTGGCGGGGAGGTAGATACGCAGTATTTT
.,TRBJ1-2,.,TRBV5-5,CASSLKQGNYGYTF,TGTGCCAGCAGCTTGAAGCAGGGGAACTATGGCTACACCTTC
few,TRBJ2-3,TRBD1,TRBV29-1,CSVLGQGTDTQYF,TGCAGCGTCCTAGGACAGGGCACAGATACGCAGTATTTT
few,TRBJ2-3,TRBD2,TRBV20-1,CSAYRAGVTDTQYF,TGCAGTGCTTATCGAGCGGGGGTCACAGATACGCAGTATTTT
many,TRBJ1-1,TRBD1,TRBV3-1,CASSQDSGGRMNTEAFF,TGTGCCAGCAGCCAAGATTCAGGGGGACGGATGAACACTGAAGCTTTCTTT
few,TRBJ1-1,.,TRBV27,CASSSAIGNTEAFF,TGTGCCAGCAGTTCCGCCATCGGGAACACTGAAGCTTTCTTT
many,TRBJ1-1,.,TRBV6-1,CASSEKWGGTEAFF,TGTGCCAGCAGTGAAAAGTGGGGTGGGACTGAAGCTTTCTTT
few,TRBJ1-3,.,TRBV2,CASSATGSSGNTIYF,TGTGCCAGCAGTGCCACAGGGTCCTCAGGAAACACCATATATTTT
.,TRBJ2-5,TRBD1,TRBV4-1,CASSHIMGQGKETQYF,TGCGCCAGCAGCCATATTATGGGACAGGGGAAAGAGACCCAGTACTTC
many,TRBJ1-1,.,TRBV12-3/TRBV12-4,CASRQDRFNTEAFF,TGTGCCAGCAGGCAGGACAGATTTAACACTGAAGCTTTCTTT
many,TRBJ2-7,.,TRBV3-1,CASSRSGEQYF,TGTGCCAGCAGCCGCTCGGGGGAGCAGTACTTC
many,TRBJ1-2,TRBD1,TRBV6-5,CASSTGTDFNYGYTF,TGTGCCAGCAGTACTGGGACAGACTTTAACTATGGCTACACCTTC
many,TRBJ2-1,TRBD1,TRBV5-8,CASSLAGTGKNEQFF,TGTGCCAGCAGCTTGGCCGGGACAGGGAAGAATGAGCAGTTCTTC
many,TRBJ2-5,.,TRBV7-3,CASSLGTKETQYF,TGTGCCAGCAGCTTGGGGACAAAAGAGACCCAGTACTTC
.,TRBJ2-2,TRBD1,TRBV29-1,CSVKDGTGSGELFF,TGCAGCGTCAAGGATGGGACAGGGTCAGGGGAGCTGTTTTTT
.,TRBJ1-3,.,TRBV28,CASSKLANTIYF,TGTGCCAGCAGCAAGCTGGCGAACACCATATATTTT
many,TRBJ2-1,TRBD1,TRBV7-9,CASSSNRDRGIDNEQFF,TGTGCCAGCAGTTCGAATAGGGACAGGGGGATCGACAATGAGCAGTTCTTC
.,TRBJ2-5,.,TRBV29-1,CSVEGQAETQYF,TGCAGCGTTGAAGGACAAGCAGAGACCCAGTACTTC
many,TRBJ1-5,TRBD1,TRBV12-3/TRBV12-4,CASSFPQGQGIQPQHF,TGTGCCAGCAGTTTCCCCCAAGGACAGGGGATTCAGCCCCAGCATTTT
.,TRBJ2-7,TRBD2,TRBV20-1,CSARDPQRGVFYEQYF,TGCAGTGCTAGAGACCCTCAGCGGGGGGTCTTTTACGAGCAGTACTTC
many,TRBJ1-2,TRBD1,TRBV29-1,CSVAGGAGSGYTF,TGCAGCGTTGCAGGGGGCGCGGGGAGTGGCTACACCTTC
many,TRBJ2-5,TRBD2,TRBV9,CASSVVLAGEETQYF,TGTGCCAGCAGCGTAGTCCTAGCGGGGGAAGAGACCCAGTACTTC
many,TRBJ2-4,.,TRBV11-2,CASSLDRIDIQYF,TGTGCCAGCAGCTTAGACCGAATCGACATTCAGTACTTC
many,TRBJ1-2,.,TRBV4-3,CASSQETGQGSWSDYGYTF,TGCGCCAGCAGCCAAGAAACAGGGCAGGGGTCCTGGTCGGACTATGGCTACACCTTC
few,TRBJ2-3,TRBD2,TRBV5-6,CASSPGLAGGQSTDTQYF,TGTGCCAGCAGCCCTGGACTAGCGGGGGGCCAGAGCACAGATACGCAGTATTTT
.,TRBJ1-1,.,TRBV7-2,CASSLVVGQSFEAFF,TGTGCCAGCAGCTTAGTAGTCGGGCAGTCTTTTGAAGCTTTCTTT
many,TRBJ1-2,.,TRBV14,CASYRETGYGYTF,TGTGCCAGCTACAGGGAGACGGGCTATGGCTACACCTTC
.,TRBJ1-5,.,TRBV20-1,CSARRQGNQPQHF,TGCAGTGCTAGAAGGCAGGGCAATCAGCCCCAGCATTTT
medium-sized,TRBJ2-6,.,TRBV10-3,CAISESTESDWEGANVLTF,TGTGCCATCAGTGAGTCGACGGAGTCCGACTGGGAAGGGGCCAACGTCCTGACTTTC
few,TRBJ2-3,.,TRBV7-2,CASSAGPTNTQYF,TGTGCCAGCAGCGCTGGCCCGACTAATACGCAGTATTTT
.,TRBJ2-3,.,TRBV20-1,CSARAVPSQYF,TGCAGTGCTAGAGCGGTGCCCTCGCAGTATTTT
few,TRBJ1-5,.,TRBV20-1,CSAGSGLGYGNQPQHF,TGCAGTGCTGGATCAGGTTTGGGTTACGGCAATCAGCCCCAGCATTTT
.,TRBJ1-6,.,TRBV7-6,CASSLEAMGFTYNSPLHF,TGTGCCAGCAGCTTAGAGGCTATGGGGTTCACCTATAATTCACCCCTCCACTTT
.,TRBJ2-3,.,TRBV7-7,CASSPELAPDTQYF,TGTGCTAGCAGTCCCGAGCTGGCGCCAGATACGCAGTATTTT
few,TRBJ2-2,.,TRBV25-1,CASIRDASTGELFF,TGTGCCAGCATCCGGGACGCCTCCACCGGGGAGCTGTTTTTT
.,TRBJ2-1,.,TRBV7-9,CASSLAATSGQFF,TGTGCCAGCAGCTTAGCTGCGACATCGGGGCAGTTCTTC
many,TRBJ1-3,.,TRBV6-1,CASSSGVSSGNTIYF,TGTGCCAGCAGCTCCGGGGTGAGCTCTGGAAACACCATATATTTT
few,TRBJ2-7,.,TRBV9,CASSVGVEGRYEQYF,TGTGCCAGCAGCGTAGGAGTGGAGGGGCGCTACGAGCAGTACTTC
few,TRBJ1-2,.,TRBV6-5,CASSYSLRREGYTF,TGTGCCAGCAGTTACTCTCTGCGCAGGGAAGGCTACACCTTC
many,TRBJ1-4,.,TRBV11-2,CASSLEQGRKLFF,TGTGCCAGCAGCTTAGAGCAGGGGCGAAAACTGTTTTTT
few,TRBJ1-1,TRBD1,TRBV20-1,CSASSGGGTEAFF,TGCAGTGCTAGCTCAGGGGGAGGGACTGAAGCTTTCTTT
many,TRBJ1-1,.,TRBV7-9,CASSFGGQATEAFF,TGTGCCAGCAGCTTTGGGGGACAAGCCACTGAAGCTTTCTTT
many,TRBJ1-2,.,TRBV7-9,CASTQDSNYGYTF,TGTGCCAGCACCCAGGACAGTAACTATGGCTACACCTTC
many,TRBJ2-2,TRBD1,TRBV7-9,CASSQGQGAPNTGELFF,TGTGCCAGCAGCCAGGGACAGGGGGCCCCGAACACCGGGGAGCTGTTTTTT
many,TRBJ1-5,.,TRBV28,CASIEPDLAQPQHF,TGTGCCAGCATCGAGCCGGATCTAGCTCAGCCCCAGCATTTT
.,TRBJ2-5,.,TRBV12-3/TRBV12-4,CASSFEQRGQYF,TGTGCCAGCAGTTTCGAACAGCGCGGGCAGTACTTC
.,TRBJ2-6,.,TRBV10-3,CAISESIAQFPGANVLTF,TGTGCCATCAGTGAGTCGATCGCCCAATTTCCCGGGGCCAACGTCCTGACTTTC
.,TRBJ2-2,.,TRBV6-5,CASGRGDRNTGELFF,TGTGCCAGCGGACGGGGGGACAGGAATACCGGGGAGCTGTTTTTT
.,TRBJ1-3,.,TRBV6-5,CASSRGSGNTIYF,TGTGCCAGCAGCCGAGGATCTGGAAACACCATATATTTT